A selection of T cell receptor beta chains follows, all from one sample in a study of molecular identifiers for immune sequencing clone quantification. MiXCR, run by TCRdb on the PCR reads, gives a single entry per CDR3 protein. The data show under 800,000 distinct CDR3 sequences, roughly 27% seen once. The sample comprised naive CD8+ T cells from blood, with Jurkat cell RNA spiked in. These receptor sequences come from a human donor in good health. Some libraries in this study had Jurkat cell RNA spiked in. CDR3s include the opening cysteine and the closing phenylalanine or tryptophan. D genes are given only for firm matches. Only part of the rows carry a size: once, few, many, or a class if the clone is expanded.

>14|TRBJ2-5|NA|TRBV24-1|NA
CATGGADQEETQYF
TGTGCCACCGGGGGCGCCGACCAAGAGGAGACCCAGTACTTC
>14|TRBJ2-1|NA|TRBV20-1|TRBD2
CSAQGLLADNEQFF
TGCAGTGCCCAAGGACTCCTAGCGGACAATGAGCAGTTCTTC
>16|TRBJ1-4|few|TRBV4-1|TRBD1
CASSLPVTGADEKLFF
TGCGCCAGCAGCCTGCCGGTGACAGGGGCTGATGAAAAACTGTTTTTT
>15|TRBJ2-1|few|TRBV7-6|TRBD2
CASSLRLAGAEGQFF
TGTGCCAGCAGCTTGCGCCTAGCGGGAGCCGAGGGGCAGTTCTTC
>15|TRBJ1-3|many|TRBV7-2|NA
CASSPGRSSGNTIYF
TGTGCCAGCAGCCCGGGACGGAGCTCTGGAAACACCATATATTTT
>16|TRBJ1-5|NA|TRBV12-3/TRBV12-4|NA
CASSSVGRGGSQPQHF
TGTGCCAGCAGTTCCGTGGGTAGGGGCGGCAGTCAGCCCCAGCATTTT
>11|TRBJ1-1|many|TRBV7-9|NA
CASSLVVEAFF
TGTGCCAGCAGCCTAGTGGTTGAAGCTTTCTTT
>15|TRBJ2-2|many|TRBV7-2|TRBD2
CASSPVAGNTGELFF
TGTGCCAGCAGCCCAGTAGCGGGAAACACCGGGGAGCTGTTTTTT
>16|TRBJ1-2|few|TRBV20-1|TRBD1
CSARESGTGEAYGYTF
TGCAGTGCTAGAGAGTCCGGCACAGGGGAGGCCTATGGCTACACCTTC
>16|TRBJ2-2|NA|TRBV19|TRBD1
CASNISGTGSTGELFF
TGTGCCAGTAATATATCCGGGACAGGGAGCACCGGGGAGCTGTTTTTT
>14|TRBJ2-7|NA|TRBV7-9|TRBD1
CASSLGDSYYEQYF
TGTGCCAGCAGCTTAGGGGACAGTTACTACGAGCAGTACTTC
>13|TRBJ2-3|many|TRBV2|NA
CASRRDPTDTQYF
TGTGCCAGCAGGCGGGACCCCACAGATACGCAGTATTTT
>15|TRBJ2-2|few|TRBV28|TRBD1
CASSHRGVRAGELFF
TGTGCCAGCAGCCACAGGGGTGTGCGGGCCGGGGAGCTGTTTTTT
>12|TRBJ2-7|NA|TRBV20-1|TRBD1
CSCFRGNYEQYF
TGCAGTTGTTTCAGGGGGAATTACGAGCAGTACTTC
>15|TRBJ2-7|NA|TRBV2|TRBD1
CASSEVRDRDYEQYF
TGTGCCAGCAGTGAAGTACGGGACAGGGATTACGAGCAGTACTTC
>17|TRBJ1-5|few|TRBV19|NA
CASSIIAGLDSNQPQHF
TGTGCCAGTAGTATAATCGCAGGGCTGGATAGCAATCAGCCCCAGCATTTT
>12|TRBJ2-1|many|TRBV7-9|NA
CASSLIFNEQFF
TGTGCCAGCAGCTTAATCTTCAATGAGCAGTTCTTC
>15|TRBJ1-4|few|TRBV23-1|NA
CASSYGLSTNEKLFF
TGCGCCAGCAGTTACGGACTCTCAACTAATGAAAAACTGTTTTTT
>17|TRBJ1-3|few|TRBV6-1|NA
CASSEMSELYSGNTIYF
TGTGCCAGCAGTGAAATGTCGGAGCTCTACTCTGGAAACACCATATATTTT
>14|TRBJ1-5|many|TRBV27|TRBD1
CASRTGGSNQPQHF
TGTGCCAGCAGAACAGGGGGGAGCAATCAGCCCCAGCATTTT
>15|TRBJ2-1|NA|TRBV10-3|NA
CAISESSGLNNEQFF
TGTGCCATCAGTGAGTCCTCAGGGCTCAACAATGAGCAGTTCTTC
>15|TRBJ1-5|many|TRBV6-1|NA
CASSENGGMRQPQHF
TGTGCCAGCAGTGAAAACGGGGGTATGCGTCAGCCCCAGCATTTT
>14|TRBJ1-4|few|TRBV19|NA
CASSMRQLNEKLFF
TGTGCCAGTAGTATGCGGCAGTTGAATGAAAAACTGTTTTTT
>11|TRBJ1-3|few|TRBV19|NA
CASHRTGSIYF
TGTGCCAGCCACCGAACCGGCTCCATATATTTT
>15|TRBJ1-5|many|TRBV20-1|NA
CSARDRGVGNQPQHF
TGCAGTGCTAGAGACAGGGGAGTCGGGAATCAGCCCCAGCATTTT
>15|TRBJ2-7|NA|TRBV6-1|NA
CASSEWKQGNHEQYF
TGTGCCAGCAGTGAGTGGAAGCAGGGTAACCACGAGCAGTACTTC
>12|TRBJ2-3|many|TRBV20-1|NA
CSARGMGDTQYF
TGCAGTGCTAGAGGGATGGGCGATACGCAGTATTTT
>13|TRBJ1-4|many|TRBV29-1|NA
CSVVPAADEKLFF
TGCAGCGTAGTTCCGGCGGCGGATGAAAAACTGTTTTTT
>15|TRBJ2-2|NA|TRBV12-3/TRBV12-4|TRBD2
CASRRSGQNTGELFF
TGTGCCAGCAGACGTAGCGGGCAAAACACCGGGGAGCTGTTTTTT
>18|TRBJ1-6|many|TRBV7-3|NA
CASSLTLTVCGLNSPLHF
TGTGCCAGCAGCTTAACGTTAACCGTTTGCGGCCTTAATTCACCCCTCCACTTT
>16|TRBJ2-3|NA|TRBV27|NA
CASSLLEGFGTDTQYF
TGTGCCAGCAGTTTATTGGAGGGGTTCGGCACAGATACGCAGTATTTT
>15|TRBJ2-7|NA|TRBV4-3|NA
CASSQTRDLSYEQYF
TGCGCCAGCAGCCAAACTAGGGACCTCTCCTACGAGCAGTACTTC
>15|TRBJ2-2|NA|TRBV9|NA
CASSVMATNTGELFF
TGTGCCAGCAGCGTAATGGCAACGAACACCGGGGAGCTGTTTTTT
>11|TRBJ2-7|many|TRBV5-6|NA
CASSIRNEQYF
TGTGCCAGCAGTATCAGAAACGAGCAGTACTTC
>18|TRBJ2-3|few|TRBV30|TRBD2
CAWSRLAGGGGRGDTQYF
TGTGCCTGGAGTCGGCTAGCGGGAGGAGGAGGTCGAGGGGATACGCAGTATTTT
>14|TRBJ1-4|NA|TRBV15|TRBD1
CATSGYRGNEKLFF
TGTGCCACCAGCGGTTACAGGGGGAATGAAAAACTGTTTTTT
>16|TRBJ1-2|many|TRBV5-6|TRBD1
CASSLADRVFYYGYTF
TGTGCCAGCAGCTTGGCGGACAGGGTTTTTTACTATGGCTACACCTTC
>13|TRBJ2-7|few|TRBV7-9|NA
CASSLAGALEQYF
TGTGCCAGCAGCTTAGCGGGGGCTCTGGAGCAGTACTTC
>16|TRBJ1-1|many|TRBV4-1|NA
CASSQQMADLNTEAFF
TGCGCCAGCAGCCAACAGATGGCTGACCTGAACACTGAAGCTTTCTTT
>16|TRBJ2-5|few|TRBV21-1|NA
CASSKGEGLQGETQYF
TGTGCCAGCAGCAAAGGGGAGGGACTACAGGGGGAGACCCAGTACTTC
>17|TRBJ2-3|NA|TRBV11-2|NA
CASSLTLGAPVPDTQYF
TGTGCCAGCAGCCTCACCTTGGGGGCCCCCGTGCCAGATACGCAGTATTTT
>16|TRBJ2-1|once|TRBV20-1|NA
CNAHPRGDSPYNEQFF
TGCAATGCTCATCCGAGGGGAGATTCCCCATACAATGAGCAGTTCTTC
>12|TRBJ1-2|few|TRBV28|NA
CASGPKLYGYTF
TGTGCCAGCGGACCGAAACTCTATGGCTACACCTTC
>17|TRBJ2-1|NA|TRBV4-3|NA
CASSQDPSGAGYNEQFF
TGCGCCAGCAGCCAAGATCCCTCAGGAGCCGGGTACAATGAGCAGTTCTTC
>16|TRBJ2-3|NA|TRBV12-3/TRBV12-4|NA
CASIPQGGGSTDTQYF
TGTGCCAGCATTCCTCAAGGGGGGGGGAGCACAGATACGCAGTATTTT
>16|TRBJ1-4|many|TRBV6-5|NA
CASSYSALQTNEKLFF
TGTGCCAGCAGTTACTCGGCATTACAGACTAATGAAAAACTGTTTTTT